The text below deals with one T cell receptor (beta chain). Its antigen remains unidentified. No base-level quality is on record; no much larger clone is a single base apart. This sample was taken from a study of T cell repertoires in cytomegalovirus infection (dated by TCRdb to between 2018 and 2021). At the level of the whole study: Peptide stimulations targeted recently identified HLA-C-restricted CMV epitopes, whose presentation resists viral immunomodulation, together with well-studied HLA-B-restricted epitopes. The HLA type of each donor mattered for the analysis, because public TCR beta signatures pointed to carriage of CMV infection along with the matching HLA type. Results the study describes overall, beyond this receptor: In the ex vivo response, HLA-C-restricted CMV-specific TCR beta clonotypes were dominant, and in two of eight donors the single most frequent clonotype came from this HLA-C-restricted group. In both this cohort and an independent roughly 360-donor cohort, the cumulative frequency of public TCR beta family members distinguished carriers of CMV infection plus the relevant HLA type.

The germline V gene (reference sequence) yields LNHDA for CDR1 and SQIVND for CDR2. The CDR3 runs 16 amino acids, cysteine and phenylalanine included. The only DNA kept is the CDR3, 48 bases in frame from the first base. The junction carries 16 bases between V and J, which are trimmed by 2 bases and 2 bases respectively. The data were produced on an Illumina HiSeq 1500. The public reads were run again by TCRdb, first through fastp at Q25 and then through MiXCR, and only productive beta chains were kept. Every entry covers one CDR3 protein and lists the most common genes and DNA from its rows. Here the sample has about 920,000 distinct CDR3 sequences; less than 40% occur a single time. 11% to 15% of the sample rests with the top ten. The treatment or condition label for this specimen denotes: in vitro stimulation with specific CMV peptide epitopes to enrich CMV-specific T cells.

This TCR derives from a human donor in good health (CMV status not recorded). Some clones in this sample may be carry-over from other donors' samples. This sequence uses TRBV19 and TRBJ2-7; no confident D gene assignment can be made. Here the sequenced sample was cultured CD8+ T cells from PBMCs, taken from culture after CMV antigen stimulation. The CDR3 here reads CASSILSTGLPYEQYF. The nucleotides read TGTGCCAGTAGTATACTTTCGACGGGTCTACCCTACGAGCAGTACTTC.